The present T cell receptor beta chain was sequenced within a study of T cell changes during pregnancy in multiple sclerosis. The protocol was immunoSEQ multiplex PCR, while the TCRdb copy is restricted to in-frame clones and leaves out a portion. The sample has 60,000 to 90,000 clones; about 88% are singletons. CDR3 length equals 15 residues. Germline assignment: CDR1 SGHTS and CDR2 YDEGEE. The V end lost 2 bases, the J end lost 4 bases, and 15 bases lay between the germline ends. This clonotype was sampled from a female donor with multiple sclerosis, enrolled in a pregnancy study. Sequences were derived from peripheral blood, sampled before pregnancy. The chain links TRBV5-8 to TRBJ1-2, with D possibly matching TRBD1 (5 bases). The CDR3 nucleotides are TGTGCCAGCAGCTTTAAGTTACAGGCACTCTATGGCTACACCTTC. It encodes CASSFKLQALYGYTF.